This T cell receptor beta chain was found in a study of T cell responses to AZD1222 COVID-19 vaccine (dated by TCRdb to about 2021). Looking at the study overall: Because spike-specific TCR depth and breadth did not differ between the two schedules, AZD1222 recipients who got a second dose at roughly 4 weeks were pooled with those who got a second dose at roughly 12 weeks. Trial participants were enrolled by age into 18-55, 56-69 and 70-plus year subgroups, with around 150, 28 and 57 TCR-sequenced participants respectively. TCR sequencing was performed for over 230 trial participants, of whom some 200 were given two doses of AZD1222 and 26 were given two doses of MenACWY control vaccine.

The CDR3 regions of human TCRbeta chains were subjected to immunosequencing. The published analysis was carried out like this. Repertoire TCRs were matched against a reference library of SARS-CoV-2-specific TCRs generated with the MIRA antigen-specificity platform. Breadth meant the fraction of unique TCRs that were SARS-CoV-2-associated, whereas depth meant the fraction of total T cells that were SARS-CoV-2-associated. Each spike-specific TCR was assigned to its reactive spike region and to a CD4 or CD8 class using the MIRA data. Log10-transformed breadth and depth values were compared by one-way ANOVA with Sidak's multiple comparisons tests. The table was pulled from immuneACCESS by TCRdb, which kept in-frame rearrangements only. Such tables lose some clones; where checked, under half of the loss comes from unresolved V genes, and the rest has no known cause. The V and J calls and clone size are taken from that table; D and trimming were inferred from the DNA. In this sample the table shows under 150,000 clones, approximately 90% of which occur a single time. The top ten clones comprise about 3.4% of the sample.

What the authors observed across the whole study: Participants were mostly white British, with more females than males. The authors suggested clonal diversity may have been underestimated. Conclusions about previously exposed vaccinees were limited because only 6 or 7 AZD1222 recipients were SARS-CoV-2 seropositive at baseline. Reportedly, close to half of the unique spike-specific TCRs recognized epitopes lying outside the regions that are mutated in the B.1.351 and B.1.1.7 variants. In the small 56-69-year group, the increase in depth fell short of significance, most likely because of low power. Vaccine-associated CD4 TCRs spanned the whole spike protein, with dominant responses in regions 160-218 and 743-854. A significant rise in spike-specific TCR breadth and depth was observed after two AZD1222 doses relative to day 0 and relative to MenACWY recipients. No day 14 peak-response samples were available, so repertoires were characterized only after the peak T cell response.

For this clone: Which antigen it targets is not known. Base qualities are not recorded, but no much larger clone differs from it by a single base.

V sheds 1 base and J sheds 0 bases, leaving 10 bases between their ends. The CDR1 and CDR2 encoded by the germline V gene (reference sequence) are LGHDT and YNNKEL. The CDR3 runs 16 amino acids, cysteine and phenylalanine included. The only DNA kept is the CDR3, 48 bases in frame from the first base. The time point label corresponds to: baseline before first vaccination. Vaccinee samples came from UK trials COV001 and COV002, including a single-blind randomized controlled phase 2/3 trial of AZD1222 (ChAdOx1 nCoV-19) in healthy adults. Trial participant PBMC samples were collected at day 0 and day 28 after the second dose for TCRbeta chain sequencing.

This receptor was taken from an adult in good health. Recombination joined TRBV3-1 (or the pseudogene TRBV3-2) with TRBJ1-3; confidence is insufficient to name the D gene. The sequencing here drew on peripheral blood, taken on day 0 of AZD1222 vaccination. The CDR3 reads CASSQVSAGSGNTIYF. The sequence in DNA is TGTGCCAGCAGCCAAGTGTCAGCCGGCTCTGGAAACACCATATATTTT.